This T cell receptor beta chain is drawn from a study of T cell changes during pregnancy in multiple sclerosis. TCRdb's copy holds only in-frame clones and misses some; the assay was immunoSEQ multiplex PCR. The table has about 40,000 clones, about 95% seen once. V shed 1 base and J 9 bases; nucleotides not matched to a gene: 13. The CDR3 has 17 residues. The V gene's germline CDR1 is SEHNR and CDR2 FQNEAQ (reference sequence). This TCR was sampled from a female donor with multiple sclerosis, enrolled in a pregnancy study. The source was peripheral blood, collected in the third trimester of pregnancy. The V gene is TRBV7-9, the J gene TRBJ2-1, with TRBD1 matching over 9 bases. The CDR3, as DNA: TGTGCCAGCAGCTTAGAGAGAGGGACAGGGTATACAGGTGAGCAGTTCTTC. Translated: CASSLERGTGYTGEQFF.